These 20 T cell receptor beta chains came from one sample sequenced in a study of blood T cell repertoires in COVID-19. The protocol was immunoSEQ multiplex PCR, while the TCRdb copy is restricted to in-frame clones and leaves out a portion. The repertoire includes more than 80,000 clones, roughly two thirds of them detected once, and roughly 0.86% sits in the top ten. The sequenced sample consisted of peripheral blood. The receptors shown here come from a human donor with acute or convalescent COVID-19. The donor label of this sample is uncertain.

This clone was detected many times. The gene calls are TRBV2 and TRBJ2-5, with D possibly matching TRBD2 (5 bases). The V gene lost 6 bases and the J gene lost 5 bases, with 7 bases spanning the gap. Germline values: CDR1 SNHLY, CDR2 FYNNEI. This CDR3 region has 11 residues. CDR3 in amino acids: CASREVETQYF. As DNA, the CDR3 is TGTGCCAGCAGGGAGGTGGAGACCCAGTACTTC.

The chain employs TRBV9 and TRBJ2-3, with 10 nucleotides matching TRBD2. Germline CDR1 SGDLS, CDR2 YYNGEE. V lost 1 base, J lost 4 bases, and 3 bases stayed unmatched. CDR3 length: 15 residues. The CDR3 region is CASSVSGGAADTQYF. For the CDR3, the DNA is TGTGCCAGCAGCGTAAGCGGGGGGGCCGCAGATACGCAGTATTTT.

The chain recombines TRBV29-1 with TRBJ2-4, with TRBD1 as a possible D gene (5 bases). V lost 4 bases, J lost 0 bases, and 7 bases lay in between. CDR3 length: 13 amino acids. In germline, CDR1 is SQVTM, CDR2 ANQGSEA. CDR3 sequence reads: CSVAGAAKNIQYF. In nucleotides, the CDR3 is TGCAGCGTTGCTGGGGCAGCCAAAAACATTCAGTACTTC. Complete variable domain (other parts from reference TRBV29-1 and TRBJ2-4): SAVISQKPSRDICQRGTSLTIQCQVDSQVTMMFWYRQQPGQSLTLIATANQGSEATYESGFVIDKFPISRPNLTFSTLTVSNMSPEDSSIYLCSVAGAAKNIQYFGAGTRLSVL.

This CDR3 is CASSSYRGDGTGELFF. The CDR3 nucleotides are TGTGCCAGCAGCTCCTATCGGGGGGATGGGACCGGGGAGCTGTTTTTT. The chain recombines TRBV7-9 with TRBJ2-2; 7 nucleotides agree with TRBD2. The CDR3 spans 16 residues. Germline-derived CDR1 and CDR2 are SEHNR and FQNEAQ (reference sequence). J gave up 5 bases and V 4 bases, and 10 bases lay outside the gene matches.

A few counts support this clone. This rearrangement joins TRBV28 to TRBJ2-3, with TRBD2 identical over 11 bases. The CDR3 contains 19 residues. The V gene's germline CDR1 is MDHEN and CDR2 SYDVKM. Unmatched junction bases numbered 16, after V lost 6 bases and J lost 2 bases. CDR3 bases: TGTGCCAGCAGCCCACTACGACCCTTAGCGGGGGGGCCCACAGATACGCAGTATTTT. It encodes CASSPLRPLAGGPTDTQYF.

CDR3 sequence (DNA): TGCGCCAGCAGTGAGACGGGTGGTGAGCAGTTCTTC. Amino acid sequence: CASSETGGEQFF. The genes are TRBV10-1 and TRBJ2-1; D is unclear. CDR1 and CDR2 from the germline V gene are WNHNN and SYGVQD (reference sequence). This CDR3 region has 12 residues. V dropped 2 bases and J dropped 9 bases, with 8 bases sitting between them.

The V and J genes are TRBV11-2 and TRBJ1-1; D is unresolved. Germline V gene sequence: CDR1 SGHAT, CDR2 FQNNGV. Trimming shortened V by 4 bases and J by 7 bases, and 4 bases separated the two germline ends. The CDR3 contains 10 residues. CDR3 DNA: TGTGCCAGCAGCTCTATTGAAGCTTTCTTT. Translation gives CASSSIEAFF.

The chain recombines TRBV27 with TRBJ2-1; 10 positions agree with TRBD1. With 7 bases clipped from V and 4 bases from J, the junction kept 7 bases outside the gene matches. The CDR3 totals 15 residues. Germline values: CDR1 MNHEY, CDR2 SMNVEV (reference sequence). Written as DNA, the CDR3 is TGTGCCAGCATCCCCCTGGGACAGGGGTACAATGAGCAGTTCTTC. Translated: CASIPLGQGYNEQFF.

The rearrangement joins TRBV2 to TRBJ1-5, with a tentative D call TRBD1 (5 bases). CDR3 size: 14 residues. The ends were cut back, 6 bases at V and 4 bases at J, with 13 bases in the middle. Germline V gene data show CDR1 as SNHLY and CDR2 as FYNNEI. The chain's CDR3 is CASRLGRGNQPQHF. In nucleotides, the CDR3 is TGTGCCAGCAGGCTCGGACGGGGGAATCAGCCCCAGCATTTT.

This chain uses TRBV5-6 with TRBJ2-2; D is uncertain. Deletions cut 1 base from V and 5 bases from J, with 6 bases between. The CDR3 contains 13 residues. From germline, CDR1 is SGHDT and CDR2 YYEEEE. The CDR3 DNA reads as TGTGCCAGCAGCTTGACCGCGACCGGGGAGCTGTTTTTT. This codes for CASSLTATGELFF.

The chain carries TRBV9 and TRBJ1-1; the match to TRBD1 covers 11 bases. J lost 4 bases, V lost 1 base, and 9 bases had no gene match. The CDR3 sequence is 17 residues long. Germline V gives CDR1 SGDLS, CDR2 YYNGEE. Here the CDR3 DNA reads TGTGCCAGCAGCGTAATGCCAGACGGGACAGGGGGCACTGAAGCTTTCTTT. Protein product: CASSVMPDGTGGTEAFF. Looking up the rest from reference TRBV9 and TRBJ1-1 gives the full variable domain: DSGVTQTPKHLITATGQRVTLRCSPRSGDLSVYWYQQSLDQGLQFLIQYYNGEERAKGNILERFSAQQFPDLHSELNLSSLELGDSALYFCASSVMPDGTGGTEAFFGQGTRLTVV.

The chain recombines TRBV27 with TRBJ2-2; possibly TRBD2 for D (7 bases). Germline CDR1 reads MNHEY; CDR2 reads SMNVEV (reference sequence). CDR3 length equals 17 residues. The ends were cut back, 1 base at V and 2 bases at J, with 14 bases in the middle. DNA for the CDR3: TGTGCCAGCAGTTTATATGGGCGGGGGCGTAACACCGGGGAGCTGTTTTTT. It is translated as CASSLYGRGRNTGELFF.

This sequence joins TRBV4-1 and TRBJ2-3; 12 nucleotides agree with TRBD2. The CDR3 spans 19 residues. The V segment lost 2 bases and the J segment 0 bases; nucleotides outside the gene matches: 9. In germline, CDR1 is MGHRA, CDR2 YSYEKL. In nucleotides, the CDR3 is TGCGCCAGCAGCCAACGGGCTAGCGGGGGGGAAACTAGCACAGATACGCAGTATTTT. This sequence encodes CASSQRASGGETSTDTQYF.

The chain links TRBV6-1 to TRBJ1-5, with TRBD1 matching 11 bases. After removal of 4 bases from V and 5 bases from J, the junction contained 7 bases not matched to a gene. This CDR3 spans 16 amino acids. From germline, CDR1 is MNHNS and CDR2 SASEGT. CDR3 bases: TGTGCCAGCAGTGCCCTTGGGACAGGGGGATATCAGCCCCAGCATTTT. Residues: CASSALGTGGYQPQHF.

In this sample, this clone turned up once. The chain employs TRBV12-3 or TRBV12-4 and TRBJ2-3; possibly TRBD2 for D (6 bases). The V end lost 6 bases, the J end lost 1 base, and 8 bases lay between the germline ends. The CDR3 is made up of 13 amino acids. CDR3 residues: CASRGTGTDTQYF. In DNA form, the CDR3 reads TGTGCCAGCAGAGGGACTGGCACAGATACGCAGTATTTT.

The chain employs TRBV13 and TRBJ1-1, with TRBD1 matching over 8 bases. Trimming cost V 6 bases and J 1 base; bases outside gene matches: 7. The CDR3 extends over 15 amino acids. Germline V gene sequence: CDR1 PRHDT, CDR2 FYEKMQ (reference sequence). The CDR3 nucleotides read TGTGCCAGCAGGGCTGAAGGACAGGGGAACACTGAAGCTTTCTTT. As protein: CASRAEGQGNTEAFF.

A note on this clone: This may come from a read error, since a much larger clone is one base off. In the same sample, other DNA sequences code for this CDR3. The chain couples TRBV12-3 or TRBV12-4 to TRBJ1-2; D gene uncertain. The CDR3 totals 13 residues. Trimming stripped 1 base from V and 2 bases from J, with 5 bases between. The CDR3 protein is CASSLGQNYGYTF. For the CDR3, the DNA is TGTGCCAGCAGTTTAGGACAAAACTATGGCTACACCTTC.

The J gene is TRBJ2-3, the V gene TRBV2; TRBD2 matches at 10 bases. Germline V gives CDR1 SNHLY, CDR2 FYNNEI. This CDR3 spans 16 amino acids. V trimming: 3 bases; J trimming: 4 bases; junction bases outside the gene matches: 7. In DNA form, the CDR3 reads TGTGCCAGCAGTGAGGGTAGAAGCGGGGGGGCAGATACGCAGTATTTT. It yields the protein CASSEGRSGGADTQYF.

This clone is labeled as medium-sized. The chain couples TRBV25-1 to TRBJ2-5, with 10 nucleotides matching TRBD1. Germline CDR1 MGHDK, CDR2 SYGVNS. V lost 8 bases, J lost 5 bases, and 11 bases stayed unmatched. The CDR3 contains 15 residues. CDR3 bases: TGTGCCAGCCAAACGCGGGACAGGGGCCTTGAGACCCAGTACTTC. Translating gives CASQTRDRGLETQYF.

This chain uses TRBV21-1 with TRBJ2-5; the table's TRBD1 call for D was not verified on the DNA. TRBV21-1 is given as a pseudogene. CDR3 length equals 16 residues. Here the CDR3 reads CASSKTRTASGWTQYF. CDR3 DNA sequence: TGTGCCAGCAGCAAAACCCGGACAGCCTCCGGGTGGACCCAGTACTTC.